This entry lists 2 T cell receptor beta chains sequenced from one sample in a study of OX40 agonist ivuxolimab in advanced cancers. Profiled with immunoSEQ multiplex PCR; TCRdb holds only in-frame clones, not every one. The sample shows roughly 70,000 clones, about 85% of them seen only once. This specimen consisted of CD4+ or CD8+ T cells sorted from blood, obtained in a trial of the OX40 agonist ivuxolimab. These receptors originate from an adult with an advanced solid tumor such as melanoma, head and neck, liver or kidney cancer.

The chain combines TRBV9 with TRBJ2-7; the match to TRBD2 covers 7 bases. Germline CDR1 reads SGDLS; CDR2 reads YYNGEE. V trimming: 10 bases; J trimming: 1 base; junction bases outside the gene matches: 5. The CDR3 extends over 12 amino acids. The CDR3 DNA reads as TGTGCCTCGGGAGGCAGATCCTACGAGCAGTACTTC. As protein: CASGGRSYEQYF.

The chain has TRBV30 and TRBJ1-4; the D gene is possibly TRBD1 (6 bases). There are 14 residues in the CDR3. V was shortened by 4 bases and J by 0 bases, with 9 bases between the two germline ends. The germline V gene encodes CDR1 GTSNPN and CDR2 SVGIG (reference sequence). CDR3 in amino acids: CAWKGGATNEKLFF. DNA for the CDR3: TGTGCCTGGAAGGGGGGGGCAACTAATGAAAAACTGTTTTTT.